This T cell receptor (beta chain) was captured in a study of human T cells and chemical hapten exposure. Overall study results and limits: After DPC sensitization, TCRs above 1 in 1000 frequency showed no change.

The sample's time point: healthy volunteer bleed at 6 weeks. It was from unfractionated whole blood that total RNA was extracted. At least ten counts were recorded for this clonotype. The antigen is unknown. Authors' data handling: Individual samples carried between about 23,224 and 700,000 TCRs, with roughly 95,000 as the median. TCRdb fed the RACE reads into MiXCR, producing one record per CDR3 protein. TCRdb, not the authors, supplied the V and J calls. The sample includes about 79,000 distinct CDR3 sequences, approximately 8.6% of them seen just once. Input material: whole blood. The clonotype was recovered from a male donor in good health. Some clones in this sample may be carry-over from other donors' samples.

DNA for the CDR3: TGCAGCGTTTCGCCCGGGGATCGGGGCTATGGCTACACCTTC. This codes for CSVSPGDRGYGYTF. The chain links TRBV29-1 to TRBJ1-2; D gene uncertain. The CDR3 spans 14 residues. Trimming cost V 5 bases and J 4 bases, with 17 bases left between them. Germline values: CDR1 SQVTM, CDR2 ANQGSEA.